These T cell receptor beta chains were read from a single sample in a study of blood T cell repertoires in COVID-19. Some clones are missing from TCRdb's copy, which holds only in-frame ones; the method was immunoSEQ multiplex PCR. The sample contains 200,000 to 250,000 clones, about nine tenths of which appear only once. The sequencing sample was made of PBMCs or T cells enriched from blood (not recorded which). All receptors come from a young man in a cohort exposed to, infected with or recovered from COVID-19 (not recorded which). Both conserved end residues are part of each CDR3. The D gene is left open where the match is weak. The size entry is marked missing in some rows and otherwise reads once, few, many or a size class.

abundance	v_gene	j_gene	d_gene	len	CDR3aa	CDR3nt
NA	TRBV7-6	TRBJ1-6	TRBD1	16	CASSSRTGGGGSPLHF	TGTGCCAGCAGCTCACGAACAGGGGGCGGGGGTTCACCCCTCCACTTT
NA	TRBV10-2	TRBJ2-7	TRBD2	13	CASRGGASYEQYF	TGCGCCAGCCGGGGGGGGGCTTCCTACGAGCAGTACTTC
NA	TRBV3-1/TRBV3-2	TRBJ2-1	NA	11	CAIDFGNEQFF	TGTGCCATCGACTTTGGTAATGAGCAGTTCTTC
many	TRBV6-1	TRBJ1-6	NA	15	CASSRASSLYSPLHF	TGTGCCAGCAGCCGGGCCTCTAGCCTGTATTCACCCCTCCACTTT
NA	TRBV6-1	TRBJ1-1	TRBD1	14	CASSEPDRSEEAFF	TGTGCCAGCAGTGAACCGGACAGGTCGGAAGAAGCTTTCTTT
NA	TRBV5-1	TRBJ2-7	TRBD1	14	CASSLGTGAREQYF	TGCGCCAGCAGCTTGGGGACAGGGGCTCGTGAGCAGTACTTC
NA	TRBV9	TRBJ2-3	TRBD2	15	CASSVTAGVTDTQYF	TGTGCCAGCAGCGTGACAGCGGGGGTGACAGATACGCAGTATTTT
NA	TRBV18	TRBJ2-5	NA	13	CASSPGVGETQYF	TGTGCCAGCTCACCCGGGGTTGGAGAGACCCAGTACTTC
NA	TRBV6-1	TRBJ2-3	NA	17	CASSEAPTGMSTDTQYF	TGTGCCAGCAGTGAAGCCCCAACAGGGATGAGCACAGATACGCAGTATTTT
NA	TRBV6-5	TRBJ2-7	NA	15	CASTVRGGQPYEQYF	TGTGCCAGCACCGTAAGGGGGGGCCAACCCTACGAGCAGTACTTC
once	TRBV7-3	TRBJ1-6	TRBD1	18	CAREPGTGRKLYNSPLHF	TGTGCCAGAGAGCCCGGGACAGGCAGAAAATTGTATAATTCACCCCTCCACTTT
once	TRBV18	TRBJ2-7	NA	15	CASSPPVTGVYEQYF	TGTGCCAGCTCACCACCGGTGACTGGAGTCTACGAGCAGTACTTC
NA	TRBV24-1	TRBJ2-1	NA	15	CATSVLTRGRYEQFF	TGTGCCACCAGTGTGTTGACTAGAGGGAGATATGAGCAGTTCTTC
NA	TRBV12-3/TRBV12-4	TRBJ1-2	TRBD1	13	CASSGDRGGGYTF	TGTGCCAGCAGTGGGGACAGGGGAGGGGGCTACACCTTC
NA	TRBV28	TRBJ1-2	TRBD1	13	CASSLQGRYGYTF	TGTGCCAGCAGTCTACAGGGGCGCTATGGCTACACCTTC
NA	TRBV4-1	TRBJ1-4	TRBD1	17	CASSQTTGARGRSELFF	TGCGCCAGCAGCCAAACAACAGGGGCCAGGGGCCGGTCTGAACTGTTTTTT
NA	TRBV7-2	TRBJ2-2	NA	13	CASSPRRAGELFF	TGTGCCAGCAGCCCCAGGCGAGCCGGGGAGCTGTTTTTT
NA	TRBV9	TRBJ2-5	TRBD1	14	CASSPRQGKETQYF	TGTGCCAGCAGCCCACGACAGGGCAAGGAGACCCAGTACTTC
once	TRBV7-9	TRBJ1-2	NA	14	CASSPDTGGIGYTF	TGTGCCAGCAGCCCGGATACAGGAGGGATCGGCTACACCTTC
NA	TRBV5-5	TRBJ1-2	NA	15	CASSSMEGWNYGYTF	TGTGCCAGCAGCTCCATGGAGGGTTGGAACTATGGCTACACCTTC
NA	TRBV2	TRBJ1-5	NA	15	CASSVSGAYNQPQHF	TGTGCCAGCAGTGTTTCAGGGGCCTACAACCAGCCCCAGCATTTT
NA	TRBV9	TRBJ1-1	TRBD1	16	CASSGDTGTGATEAFF	TGTGCCAGCAGCGGAGACACCGGGACAGGGGCCACTGAAGCTTTCTTT
NA	TRBV11-2	TRBJ2-3	NA	15	CASSLQNPFTDTQYF	TGTGCCAGCAGCTTGCAGAATCCATTCACAGATACGCAGTATTTT
NA	TRBV5-1	TRBJ2-7	NA	13	CASRGRGGYEQYF	TGCGCCAGCAGAGGCAGGGGCGGCTACGAGCAGTACTTC
NA	TRBV18	TRBJ2-7	TRBD1	14	CASSAGQGAGEQYF	TGTGCCAGCTCAGCCGGACAGGGGGCGGGCGAGCAGTACTTC
medium-sized	TRBV9	TRBJ1-1	TRBD1	17	CASSRSGTVVMNTEAFF	TGTGCCAGCTCTAGATCCGGGACAGTTGTTATGAACACTGAAGCTTTCTTT